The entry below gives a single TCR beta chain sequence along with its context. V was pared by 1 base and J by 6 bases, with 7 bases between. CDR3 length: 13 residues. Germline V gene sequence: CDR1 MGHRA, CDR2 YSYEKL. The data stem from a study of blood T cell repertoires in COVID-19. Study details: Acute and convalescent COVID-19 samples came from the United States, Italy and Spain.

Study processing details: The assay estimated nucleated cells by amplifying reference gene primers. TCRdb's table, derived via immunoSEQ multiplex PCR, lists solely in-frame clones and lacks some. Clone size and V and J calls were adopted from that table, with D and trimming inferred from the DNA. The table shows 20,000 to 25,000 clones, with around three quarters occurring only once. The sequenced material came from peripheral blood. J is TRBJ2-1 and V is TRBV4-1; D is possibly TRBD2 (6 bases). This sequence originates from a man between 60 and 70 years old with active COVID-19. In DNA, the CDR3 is TGCGCCAGCAGCCAAGTAGCGGTCAATGAGCAGTTCTTC. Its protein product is CASSQVAVNEQFF.